The T cell receptor (beta chain) described here comes from a study of cytomegalovirus exposure and HLA in healthy donors. Overall study context: Caucasian-associated ancestry cluster membership applied to around 80% of some 400 genotyped donors. The study, taken as a whole, reports: It was approximately 150 TCR beta chains that were listed as cytomegalovirus-associated. CMV serostatus stood as the only immune exposure information on hand.

This PCR relied on a set of 60 Vbeta primers and 13 Jbeta primers. Only in-frame clones appear in the TCRdb table, and some are missing; sequencing was by immunoSEQ multiplex PCR. This sample has fewer than 200,000 clones, with around 80% found just once. As for this clone: Antigen: not known. Other DNA sequences in this sample translate to the same CDR3.

Germline CDR1 SGHRS, CDR2 YFSETQ. With V trimmed by 3 bases and J by 5 bases, 6 bases remained unmatched. CDR3 length: 15 residues. V usage is TRBV5-1 and J usage is TRBJ1-2, with 11 nucleotides matching TRBD1. The source material was PBMCs. The sequence derives from a woman aged 40 to 49 in good health and CMV-seronegative. DNA of the CDR3: TGCGCCAGCAGCTCCTCCGGGACAGGGGGTTATGGCTACACCTTC. Its protein is CASSSSGTGGYGYTF.